Listed here are 11 T cell receptor beta chains from one sample, sequenced in a study of blood T cell repertoires in COVID-19. The protocol was immunoSEQ multiplex PCR, while the TCRdb copy is restricted to in-frame clones and leaves out a portion. Counted here are around 190,000 clones, around 80% occurring once; the ten biggest clones make up roughly an eighth. The sequenced material came from peripheral blood. The receptors originated from a human donor in a cohort sampled during active COVID-19.

This chain connects TRBV7-2 to TRBJ2-7; 10 bases align to TRBD1. This CDR3 has 14 amino acids. The ends lost 5 bases at V and 4 bases at J; junction bases unmatched: 5. CDR1 is SGHTA and CDR2 is FQGNSA in the germline V gene. CDR3 residues: CASSLGGQGYEQYF. For the CDR3, the DNA is TGTGCCAGCAGCCTAGGGGGACAGGGGTACGAGCAGTACTTC. The full variable domain, completed using reference TRBV7-2 and TRBJ2-7, is GAGVSQSPSNKVTEKGKDVELRCDPISGHTALYWYRQSLGQGLEFLIYFQGNSAPDKSGLPSDRFSAERTGGSVSTLTIQRTQQEDSAVYLCASSLGGQGYEQYFGPGTRLTVT.

The V and J genes are TRBV6-5 and TRBJ2-1, with D perhaps TRBD2 (5 bases). Trimming removed 6 bases at V and 9 bases at J, with 12 bases between. This CDR3 spans 12 amino acids. The germline CDR1 and CDR2 sequences are MNHEY and SVGAGI. The CDR3 sequence: CASSLTSGEQFF. As DNA, the CDR3 is TGTGCCAGCAGCCTCACTAGTGGTGAGCAGTTCTTC.

V is TRBV5-1 and J is TRBJ2-7, with 12 bases lining up with TRBD2. Germline assignment: CDR1 SGHRS and CDR2 YFSETQ. Trimming at V came to 6 bases and at J to 5 bases, leaving 6 bases not matched to a gene. The CDR3 consists of 14 residues. The CDR3 loop is CASTRLAGANEQYF. DNA for the CDR3: TGCGCCAGCACCAGACTAGCGGGAGCGAACGAGCAGTACTTC.

The chain links TRBV5-6 to TRBJ2-5; D may be TRBD2 (6 bases). The CDR3 runs 13 residues. CDR1 and CDR2 (germline): SGHDT, YYEEEE. V was cut by 5 bases and J by 4 bases, with 12 bases left in between. The CDR3 loop reads CASRGGSLETQYF. The CDR3 DNA follows: TGTGCCAGCAGGGGAGGCAGTCTAGAGACCCAGTACTTC.

The rearrangement links TRBV12-2 to TRBJ2-6; the table's D gene call, TRBD1, was not cross checked with the DNA. TRBV12-2 is an annotated pseudogene. The CDR3 contains 16 residues. CDR3 DNA sequence: TGTGCAAGTCGTGGGACAAGACTCTCTGGGGCCAACGTCCTGACTTTC. Translated, it gives CASRGTRLSGANVLTF.

This chain joins TRBV5-5 and TRBJ2-1; perhaps TRBD2 as D (6 bases). Germline CDR1 reads SGHKS; CDR2 reads YYEKEE (reference sequence). V lost 3 bases, J lost 2 bases, and 12 bases lay in between. The CDR3 totals 15 residues. The CDR3 is CASSWRGETYNEQFF. CDR3 nucleotide sequence: TGTGCCAGCAGCTGGAGGGGAGAGACCTACAATGAGCAGTTCTTC.

The count of this clone is one. This chain joins TRBV6-1 and TRBJ1-5; maybe TRBD1 (6 bases). V lost 4 bases to trimming and J lost 4 bases, with 17 bases between them. The germline gives CDR1 MNHNS, CDR2 SASEGT. CDR3 length: 16 residues. CDR3 DNA sequence: TGTGCCAGCAGTGTAACAGGGACCCGAATAAATCAGCCCCAGCATTTT. It encodes CASSVTGTRINQPQHF.

The rearrangement links TRBV10-1 to TRBJ2-1; TRBD1 aligns across 7 bases. Germline V gene lookup returns CDR1 WNHNN and CDR2 SYGVQD (reference sequence). The junction had 12 bases not matched to a gene; V was cut back by 4 bases and J by 0 bases. The CDR3 loop spans 18 amino acids. The CDR3: CASSATSTGQSSYNEQFF. CDR3 sequence (DNA): TGCGCCAGCAGTGCCACTTCGACAGGGCAGAGCTCCTACAATGAGCAGTTCTTC.

The chain has TRBV7-2 and TRBJ2-1; tentatively, D is TRBD2 (6 bases). CDR3 length: 15 residues. V lost 6 bases to trimming and J lost 6 bases, with 18 bases between them. CDR1 and CDR2 from the germline V gene are SGHTA and FQGNSA. The CDR3 region is CASRSTGAAGNEQFF. The CDR3 nucleotides read TGTGCCAGCAGAAGTACGGGAGCGGCGGGCAATGAGCAGTTCTTC.

The rearrangement joins TRBV10-1 to TRBJ2-3, with 10 bases aligning to TRBD1. Trimming at V came to 3 bases and at J to 3 bases, leaving 6 bases not matched to a gene. Germline V gene sequence: CDR1 WNHNN, CDR2 SYGVQD (reference sequence). The CDR3 has 16 residues. The CDR3 DNA is TGCGCCAGCAGTGACTCAAGGACAGGGGGTACAGATACGCAGTATTTT. Protein product: CASSDSRTGGTDTQYF.

The chain couples TRBV6-5 to TRBJ2-7; TRBD2 matches at 7 bases. Germline CDR1 reads MNHEY; CDR2 reads SVGAGI. This CDR3 is built from 13 residues. The J segment lost 2 bases and the V segment lost 10 bases, leaving 8 bases of the junction unmatched. The CDR3 is CATRRLAAYEQYF. The CDR3 bases are TGTGCCACTCGGCGTCTAGCGGCCTACGAGCAGTACTTC.